The clone carrying this TCR beta chain was observed many times. The antigen is unknown. The V gene's germline CDR1 is SGHTA and CDR2 FQGTGA. Deletions cut 5 bases from V and 6 bases from J, with 11 bases between. The CDR3 covers 13 residues. This sample was taken from a study of Graves' ophthalmopathy and Graves' hyperthyroidism. Notes on the study in general: Predictions made by the model for ophthalmopathy progression reached 55% to 71% sensitivity and almost 75% specificity.

RNA transcripts were the source from which TCR beta CDR3 regions were amplified. HTBI-primed first-round RT-PCR preceded second-round multiplex PCR. TCRdb passed the multiplex PCR reads through MiXCR, listing each CDR3 protein once. The sample lists about 550,000 distinct CDR3 sequences, about 35% occurring once. Sequenced: peripheral blood or thyroid tissue (not recorded which). The rearrangement uses TRBV7-3 and TRBJ1-5, with D unresolved. This clonotype was obtained from an adult man with Graves' hyperthyroidism. The CDR3 spells CASSTDPLQPQHF. In DNA form, the CDR3 reads TGTGCCAGCAGCACCGACCCTCTTCAGCCCCAGCATTTT.